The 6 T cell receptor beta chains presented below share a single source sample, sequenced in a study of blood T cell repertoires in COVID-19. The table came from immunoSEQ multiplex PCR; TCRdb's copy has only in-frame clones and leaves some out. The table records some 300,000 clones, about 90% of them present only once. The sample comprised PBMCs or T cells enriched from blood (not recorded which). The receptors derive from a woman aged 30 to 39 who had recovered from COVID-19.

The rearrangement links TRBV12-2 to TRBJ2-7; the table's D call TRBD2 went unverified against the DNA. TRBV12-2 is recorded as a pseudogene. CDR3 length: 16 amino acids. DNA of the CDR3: TGTGCAAGTCGCTCCCGTAGGACTACCAGCTCCTACGAGCAGTACTTC. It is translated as CASRSRRTTSSYEQYF.

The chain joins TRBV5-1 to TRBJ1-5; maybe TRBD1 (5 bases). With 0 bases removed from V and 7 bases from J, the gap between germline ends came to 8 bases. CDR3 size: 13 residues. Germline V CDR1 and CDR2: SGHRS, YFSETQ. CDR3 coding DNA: TGCGCCAGCAGCTTGGGGGGCGTGCAGCCCCAGCATTTT. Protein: CASSLGGVQPQHF. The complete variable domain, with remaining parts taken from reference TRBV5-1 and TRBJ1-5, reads KAGVTQTPRYLIKTRGQQVTLSCSPISGHRSVSWYQQTPGQGLQFLFEYFSETQRNKGNFPGRFSGRQFSNSRSEMNVSTLELGDSALYLCASSLGGVQPQHFGDGTRLSIL.

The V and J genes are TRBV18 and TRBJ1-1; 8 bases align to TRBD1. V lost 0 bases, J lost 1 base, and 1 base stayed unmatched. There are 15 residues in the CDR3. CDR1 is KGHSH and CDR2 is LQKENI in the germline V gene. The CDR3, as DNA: TGTGCCAGCTCACCACCGGACAGGGCGAACACTGAAGCTTTCTTT. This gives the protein CASSPPDRANTEAFF.

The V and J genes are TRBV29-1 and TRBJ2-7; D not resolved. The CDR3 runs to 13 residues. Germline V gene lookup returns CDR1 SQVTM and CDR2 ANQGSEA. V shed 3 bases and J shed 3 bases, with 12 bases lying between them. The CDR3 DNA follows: TGCAGCGTTGACACCTCCACGAGCTACGAGCAGTACTTC. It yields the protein CSVDTSTSYEQYF.

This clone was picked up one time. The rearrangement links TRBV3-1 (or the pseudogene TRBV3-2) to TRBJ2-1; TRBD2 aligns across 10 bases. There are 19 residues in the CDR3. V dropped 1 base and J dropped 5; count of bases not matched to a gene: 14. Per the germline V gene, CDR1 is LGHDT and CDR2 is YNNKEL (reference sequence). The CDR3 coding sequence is TGTGCCAGCAGCCAAGTCCTTCTCCCCGGGACTAGCGTAAACAATGAGCAGTTCTTC. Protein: CASSQVLLPGTSVNNEQFF.

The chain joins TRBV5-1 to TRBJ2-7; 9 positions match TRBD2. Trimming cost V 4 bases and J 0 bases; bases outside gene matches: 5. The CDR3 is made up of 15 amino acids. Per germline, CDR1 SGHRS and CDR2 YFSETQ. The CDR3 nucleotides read TGCGCCAGCAGCCCGCGGACTAGCGACTCCTACGAGCAGTACTTC. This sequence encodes CASSPRTSDSYEQYF. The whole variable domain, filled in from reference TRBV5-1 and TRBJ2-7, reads KAGVTQTPRYLIKTRGQQVTLSCSPISGHRSVSWYQQTPGQGLQFLFEYFSETQRNKGNFPGRFSGRQFSNSRSEMNVSTLELGDSALYLCASSPRTSDSYEQYFGPGTRLTVT.